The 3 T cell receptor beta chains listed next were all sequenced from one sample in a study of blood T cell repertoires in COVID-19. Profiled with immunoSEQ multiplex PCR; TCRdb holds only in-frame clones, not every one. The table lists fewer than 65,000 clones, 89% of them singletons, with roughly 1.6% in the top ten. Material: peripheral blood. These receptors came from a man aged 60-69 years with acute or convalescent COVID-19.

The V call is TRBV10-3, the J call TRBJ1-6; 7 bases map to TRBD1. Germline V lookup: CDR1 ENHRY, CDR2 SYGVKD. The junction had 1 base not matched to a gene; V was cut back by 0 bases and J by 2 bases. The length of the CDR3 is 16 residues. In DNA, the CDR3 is TGTGCCATCAGTGAGTCGCAGGGGGCCTATAATTCACCCCTCCACTTT. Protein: CAISESQGAYNSPLHF.

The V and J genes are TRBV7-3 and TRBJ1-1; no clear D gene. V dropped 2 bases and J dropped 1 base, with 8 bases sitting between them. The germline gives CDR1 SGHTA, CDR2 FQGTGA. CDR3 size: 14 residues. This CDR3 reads CASSLAAGNTEAFF. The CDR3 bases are TGTGCCAGCAGCTTAGCAGCGGGGAACACTGAAGCTTTCTTT.

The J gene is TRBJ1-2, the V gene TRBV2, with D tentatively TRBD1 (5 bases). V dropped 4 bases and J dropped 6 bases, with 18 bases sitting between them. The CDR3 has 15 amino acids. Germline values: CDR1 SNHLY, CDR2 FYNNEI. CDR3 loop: CASSVKTGFPHGYTF. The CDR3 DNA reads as TGTGCCAGCAGTGTCAAAACAGGTTTTCCCCATGGCTACACCTTC. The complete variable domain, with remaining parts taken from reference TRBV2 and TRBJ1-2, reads EPEVTQTPSHQVTQMGQEVILRCVPISNHLYFYWYRQILGQKVEFLVSFYNNEISEKSEIFDDQFSVERPDGSNFTLKIRSTKLEDSAMYFCASSVKTGFPHGYTFGSGTRLTVV.